Sequencing of this TCR beta chain was carried out in a study of blood T cell repertoires in COVID-19. Study-wide context: The United States, Italy and Spain were the sources of the acute and convalescent COVID-19 samples. PBMCs, B-cell-depleted T cells, or T cells were the source of the cDNA or gDNA that made up the material.

Per the original data handling: Amplification of reference gene primers provided the estimated nucleated cell counts. TCRdb's table, derived via immunoSEQ multiplex PCR, lists solely in-frame clones and lacks some. The V and J calls and clone size are taken from that table; D and trimming were inferred from the DNA. The sample has some 130,000 clones, roughly 80% seen once. This CDR3 region has 15 residues. Trimming stripped 2 bases from V and 8 bases from J, with 16 bases between. Germline V gene data show CDR1 as SNHLY and CDR2 as FYNNEI. This sequence originates from a man in his sixties or seventies with acute or convalescent COVID-19. The sample taken for sequencing was peripheral blood. This chain joins TRBV2 and TRBJ2-1, with TRBD2 as a possible D gene (6 bases). The CDR3, as DNA: TGTGCCAGCAGTGAACCTACGGAGGGAGTCGATGAGCAGTTCTTC. Translation gives CASSEPTEGVDEQFF.